The source of this T cell receptor (beta chain) is a study of CD8 T cells in Susac syndrome. About the study: When their blood was taken, the Susac syndrome patients had either not yet had any therapy, were taking corticosteroids, or were taking intravenous immunoglobulin alone.

Concerning this clonotype: Its antigen is undetermined.

Overall study findings and caveats: CD4+ T cell repertoires in Susac syndrome lacked clonal expansion. The study acknowledged a relatively small number of individuals in its TCR sequencing and HLA analysis.

Negative isolation yielded CD8+ and CD4+ T cells; FACS enriched TEMRA cells. In germline, CDR1 is SNHLY, CDR2 FYNNEI. This CDR3 is built from 12 residues. Trimming cost V 4 bases and J 1 base, with 4 bases left between them. The RNA, about 0.45 to 1 ug, was put through reverse transcription using random hexamers. TCRdb reanalysed the immunoSEQ multiplex PCR reads using MiXCR and keeps one entry per CDR3 protein. The table shows 110,000 to 150,000 distinct CDR3 sequences, with approximately 95% occurring only once. The sequence came from a human donor with Susac syndrome. V is TRBV2 and J is TRBJ1-1, with D uncertain. Sequencing was performed on CD4+ T cells from PBMCs. Here the CDR3 DNA reads TGTGCCAGCAGTGTCTCGAACACTGAAGCTTTCTTT. Translation gives CASSVSNTEAFF.